This is a list of T cell receptor beta chains from one sample in a study of cytomegalovirus exposure and HLA in healthy donors. Sequencing used immunoSEQ multiplex PCR; TCRdb keeps in-frame clones, though not all of them. This table holds about 120,000 clones, roughly 80% found once. Sequencing was performed on PBMCs. The receptor source for this set is a man in his sixties in good health and CMV-seropositive. CDR3s include the opening cysteine and the closing phenylalanine or tryptophan. Fields, in order: clone size, V gene, D gene, J gene, CDR3 DNA, CDR3 protein. D genes are given only for firm matches. A clone size is listed for some rows: how often the clone was seen (once, few, many), or a class if it is expanded.

size: once; V: TRBV5-1; D: TRBD1; J: TRBJ1-5; DNA: TGCGCCAGCAGCCCTGAAGGGGGCGCGGGAAAGCAGCCCCAGCATTTT; CDR3: CASSPEGGAGKQPQHF
size: -; V: TRBV28; D: TRBD1; J: TRBJ2-1; DNA: TGTGCCAGCAGTTCGCCCACAGGGGGCGCCTACAATGAGCAGTTCTTC; CDR3: CASSSPTGGAYNEQFF
size: -; V: TRBV5-5; D: -; J: TRBJ2-2; DNA: TGTGCCAGCAGCTTGTTTTCAGGATTTAACACCGGGGAGCTGTTTTTT; CDR3: CASSLFSGFNTGELFF
size: -; V: TRBV7-9; D: -; J: TRBJ1-5; DNA: TGTGCCAGCAGCCGCGGGGGGGACAATCAGCCCCAGCATTTT; CDR3: CASSRGGDNQPQHF
size: -; V: TRBV7-9; D: -; J: TRBJ2-7; DNA: TGTGCCAGCAGCTTACCAGGGTTCTACGAGCAGTACTTC; CDR3: CASSLPGFYEQYF
size: few; V: TRBV7-9; D: TRBD1; J: TRBJ1-1; DNA: TGTGCCAGCAGCCCTCGAGGGACAGGGAACACTGAAGCTTTCTTT; CDR3: CASSPRGTGNTEAFF
size: few; V: TRBV27; D: -; J: TRBJ2-1; DNA: TGTGCCAGCAGTTTAGGTTGGCGGGACTCCTACAATGAGCAGTTCTTC; CDR3: CASSLGWRDSYNEQFF
size: -; V: TRBV14; D: -; J: TRBJ1-2; DNA: TGTGCCAGTCCCCGGGACTCTGGCTACACCTTC; CDR3: CASPRDSGYTF
size: -; V: TRBV5-8; D: -; J: TRBJ1-5; DNA: TGTGCCAGCAGCCAGGGGCTTAATCAGCCCCAGCATTTT; CDR3: CASSQGLNQPQHF
size: -; V: TRBV5-6; D: TRBD1; J: TRBJ2-2; DNA: TGTGCCAGCAGCTTAAGGGGGCGAGGGGAGCTGTTTTTT; CDR3: CASSLRGRGELFF
size: -; V: TRBV5-1; D: -; J: TRBJ2-2; DNA: TGCGCCACCCTCCCCGACGGGGACTACACCGGGGAGCTGTTTTTT; CDR3: CATLPDGDYTGELFF
size: -; V: TRBV19; D: -; J: TRBJ1-5; DNA: TGTGCCAGTAGTTCCCCCCCCCTGGCCATAAATCAGCCCCAGCATTTT; CDR3: CASSSPPLAINQPQHF
size: -; V: TRBV28; D: -; J: TRBJ1-1; DNA: TGTGCCAGCAGTTTCGATGGACAACGGAACACTGAAGCTTTCTTT; CDR3: CASSFDGQRNTEAFF
size: -; V: TRBV28; D: TRBD1; J: TRBJ2-6; DNA: TGTGCCAGCAGTTTATCCCCGACAGGGGTAGGGGCCAACGTCCTGACTTTC; CDR3: CASSLSPTGVGANVLTF
size: -; V: TRBV5-1; D: -; J: TRBJ2-1; DNA: TGCGCCAGCAGCCAGGAGGGGGGGGGATACAATGAGCAGTTCTTC; CDR3: CASSQEGGGYNEQFF
size: -; V: TRBV5-1; D: -; J: TRBJ1-1; DNA: TGCGCCAGCAGCTTGCAATCCGACTACGGAAGAGCTTTCTTT; CDR3: CASSLQSDYGRAFF
size: -; V: TRBV19; D: -; J: TRBJ2-7; DNA: TGTGCCAGTAGGAGCCGGGACACCAACTCCTACGAGCAGTACTTC; CDR3: CASRSRDTNSYEQYF
size: few; V: TRBV25-1; D: TRBD1; J: TRBJ1-2; DNA: TGTGCCAGCAGTCGGGACAGGGGGAACTATGGCTACACCTTC; CDR3: CASSRDRGNYGYTF
size: -; V: TRBV30; D: -; J: TRBJ1-3; DNA: TGTGCCTGGAGCGCCCCAGGGGGAAACACCATATATTTT; CDR3: CAWSAPGGNTIYF
size: -; V: TRBV5-1; D: -; J: TRBJ1-6; DNA: TGCGCCAGCAGCCTGGAAGGCAGGGATAATTCACCCCTCCACTTT; CDR3: CASSLEGRDNSPLHF
size: few; V: TRBV28; D: -; J: TRBJ1-1; DNA: TGTGCCAGCATCTCGACAGTCGCTGAAGCTTTCTTT; CDR3: CASISTVAEAFF
size: -; V: TRBV27; D: -; J: TRBJ1-2; DNA: TGTGCCAGCAGTGTAGCCTCTAACTATGGCTACACCTTC; CDR3: CASSVASNYGYTF
size: -; V: TRBV7-9; D: TRBD2; J: TRBJ2-5; DNA: TGTGCCAGCAGCTTTAGCGGGGTACAAGAGACCCAGTACTTC; CDR3: CASSFSGVQETQYF
size: -; V: TRBV2; D: -; J: TRBJ1-2; DNA: TGTGCCAGCAGTGAACCGATCCTAGGCTATGGCTACACCTTC; CDR3: CASSEPILGYGYTF
size: -; V: TRBV9; D: TRBD2; J: TRBJ2-1; DNA: TGTGCCAGCAGCGCGACTAGCGGGAGGGGATACAATGAGCAGTTCTTC; CDR3: CASSATSGRGYNEQFF
size: few; V: TRBV7-3; D: TRBD1; J: TRBJ1-1; DNA: TGTGCCAGCAGCTTCGGGACAGGGGTTGCTGAAGCTTTCTTT; CDR3: CASSFGTGVAEAFF
size: -; V: TRBV5-6; D: -; J: TRBJ1-6; DNA: TGTGCCAGCACCACAGGCCTCCGCACATATAATTCACCCCTCCACTTT; CDR3: CASTTGLRTYNSPLHF
size: -; V: TRBV2; D: TRBD2; J: TRBJ2-7; DNA: TGTGCCAGCAGTGAAACGGGGGGGGAGGACGAGCAGTACTTC; CDR3: CASSETGGEDEQYF
size: -; V: TRBV10-3; D: -; J: TRBJ2-7; DNA: TGTGCCAGCGGGAACTACGAGCAGTACTTC; CDR3: CASGNYEQYF
size: -; V: TRBV5-1; D: -; J: TRBJ1-1; DNA: TGCGCCAGCAGCTTAACAGGGCCGGGAGCTTTCTTT; CDR3: CASSLTGPGAFF
size: -; V: TRBV18; D: -; J: TRBJ2-7; DNA: TGTGCCACCTCCAAGGACTCTTCCTACGAGCAGTACTTC; CDR3: CATSKDSSYEQYF
size: -; V: TRBV29-1; D: -; J: TRBJ1-2; DNA: TGCAGCGCCCGGACAAGCACAAACACCTTC; CDR3: CSARTSTNTF